A single sample gave rise to the 5 T cell receptor beta chains below, sequenced in a study of blood T cells in healthy people across ages. For the second PCR, which ran for about 6 to 11 cycles, a sample-barcoded 5' primer and a J-beta primer mix were used. TCRdb itself ran the 5' RACE reads through MiXCR, one entry per CDR3 protein. The data hold under 1,000,000 distinct CDR3 sequences, with around 36% observed a single time. Input material: blood. The receptors stem from a man aged 18 to 35 in good health.

V gene TRBV27 combines with J gene TRBJ2-2, with 8 bases matching TRBD2. This CDR3 spans 16 amino acids. Germline V gene lookup returns CDR1 MNHEY and CDR2 SMNVEV (reference sequence). Trimming took 3 bases from V and 5 from J; bases not matched to a gene: 8. Written as DNA, the CDR3 is TGTGCCAGCAGTTTTGGCGCGGGGGGCCTAACCGGGGAGCTGTTTTTT. As protein: CASSFGAGGLTGELFF.

This clonotype came up a few times. The V gene is TRBV7-2, the J gene TRBJ2-2, with TRBD2 as a possible D gene (6 bases). V lost 5 bases and J lost 5, with 12 bases in between. CDR3 length equals 14 residues. The V gene's germline CDR1 is SGHTA and CDR2 FQGNSA. The CDR3 DNA reads as TGTGCCAGCAGCCTGGAGGGCGATACCGGGGAGCTGTTTTTT. It translates to CASSLEGDTGELFF.

This clonotype came up a few times. This rearrangement joins TRBV20-1 to TRBJ1-5; perhaps TRBD1 as D (5 bases). Germline V gives CDR1 DFQATT, CDR2 SNEGSKA (reference sequence). The V end lost 1 base, the J end lost 7 bases, and 14 bases lay between the germline ends. There are 14 residues in the CDR3. CDR3 residues: CSARGGESIQPQHF. Written as DNA, the CDR3 is TGCAGTGCTAGAGGGGGCGAAAGCATCCAGCCCCAGCATTTT.

The chain uses TRBV20-1 and TRBJ2-7, with D possibly being TRBD1 (6 bases). This CDR3 is 14 amino acids long. Germline CDR1 is DFQATT and CDR2 is SNEGSKA (reference sequence). With 6 bases removed from V and 0 bases from J, the gap between germline ends came to 15 bases. CDR3 residues: CSAAQTGNSYEQYF. The DNA for the CDR3 is TGCAGTGCAGCTCAGACAGGAAACTCCTACGAGCAGTACTTC.

This clonotype was observed a few times. DNA of the CDR3: TGTGCCAGCAGCGTCAGGGTTCCCTTAGCTAACTATGGCTACACCTTC. This encodes CASSVRVPLANYGYTF. This chain connects TRBV7-2 to TRBJ1-2; a possible D gene is TRBD1 (5 bases). Germline CDR1 reads SGHTA; CDR2 reads FQGNSA. Trimming shortened V by 5 bases and J by 0 bases, and 16 bases separated the two germline ends. This CDR3 region has 16 residues.